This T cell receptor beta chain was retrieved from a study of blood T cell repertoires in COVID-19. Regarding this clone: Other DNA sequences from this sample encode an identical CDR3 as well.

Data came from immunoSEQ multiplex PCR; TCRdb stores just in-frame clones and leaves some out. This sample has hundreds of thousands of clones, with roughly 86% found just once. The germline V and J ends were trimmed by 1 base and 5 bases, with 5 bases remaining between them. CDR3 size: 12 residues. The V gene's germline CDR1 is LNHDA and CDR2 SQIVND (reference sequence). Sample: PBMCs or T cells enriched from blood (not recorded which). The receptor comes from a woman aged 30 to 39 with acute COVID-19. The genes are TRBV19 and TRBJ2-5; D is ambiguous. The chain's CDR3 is CASSIGRETQYF. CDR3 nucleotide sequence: TGTGCCAGTAGTATAGGGCGGGAGACCCAGTACTTC.